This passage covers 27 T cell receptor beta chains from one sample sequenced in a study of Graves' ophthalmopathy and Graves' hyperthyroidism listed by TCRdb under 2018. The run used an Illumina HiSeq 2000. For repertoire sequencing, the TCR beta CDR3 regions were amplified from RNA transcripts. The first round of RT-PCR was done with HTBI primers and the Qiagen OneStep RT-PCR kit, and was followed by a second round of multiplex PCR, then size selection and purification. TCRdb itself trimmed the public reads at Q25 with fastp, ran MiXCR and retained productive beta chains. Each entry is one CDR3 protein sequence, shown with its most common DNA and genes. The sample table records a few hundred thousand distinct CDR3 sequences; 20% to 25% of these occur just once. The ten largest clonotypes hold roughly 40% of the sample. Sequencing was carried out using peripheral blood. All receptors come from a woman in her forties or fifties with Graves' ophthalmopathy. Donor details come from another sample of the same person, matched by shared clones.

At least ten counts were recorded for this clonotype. As DNA, the CDR3 is TGCAGCGTTGAAGATCACTCCTCCTACGAGCAGTACTTC. It specifies CSVEDHSSYEQYF. This rearrangement joins TRBV29-1 to TRBJ2-7; no reliable D call. The CDR3 is 13 amino acids. Trimming cost V 0 bases and J 0 bases, with 6 bases left between them. In germline, CDR1 is SQVTM, CDR2 ANQGSEA.

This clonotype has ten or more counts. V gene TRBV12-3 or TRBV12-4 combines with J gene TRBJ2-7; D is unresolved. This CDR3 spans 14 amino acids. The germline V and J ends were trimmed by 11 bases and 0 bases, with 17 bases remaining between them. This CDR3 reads CASTPGRTSYEQYF. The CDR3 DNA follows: TGTGCCTCGACCCCCGGCAGGACCTCCTACGAGCAGTACTTC.

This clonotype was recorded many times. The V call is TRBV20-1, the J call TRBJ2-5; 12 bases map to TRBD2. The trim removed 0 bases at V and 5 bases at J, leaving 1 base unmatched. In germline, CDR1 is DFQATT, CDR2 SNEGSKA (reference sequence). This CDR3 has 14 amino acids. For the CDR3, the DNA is TGCAGTGCTAGAGATACTAGCGGGAGGGAGACCCAGTACTTC. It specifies CSARDTSGRETQYF.

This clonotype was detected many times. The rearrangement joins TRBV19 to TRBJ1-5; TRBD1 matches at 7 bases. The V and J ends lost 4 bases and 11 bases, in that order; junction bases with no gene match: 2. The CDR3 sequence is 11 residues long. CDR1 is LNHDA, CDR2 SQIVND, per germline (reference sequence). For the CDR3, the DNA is TGTGCCAGTAGTACACAGGGGACCCAGCATTTT. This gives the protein CASSTQGTQHF.

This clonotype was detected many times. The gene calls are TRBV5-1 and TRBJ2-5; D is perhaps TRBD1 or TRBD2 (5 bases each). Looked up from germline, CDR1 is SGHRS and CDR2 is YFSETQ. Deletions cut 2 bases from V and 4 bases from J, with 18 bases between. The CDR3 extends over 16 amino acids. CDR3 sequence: CASSLEGTGDGETQYF. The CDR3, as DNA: TGCGCCAGCAGCTTAGAGGGAACTGGGGACGGAGAGACCCAGTACTTC.

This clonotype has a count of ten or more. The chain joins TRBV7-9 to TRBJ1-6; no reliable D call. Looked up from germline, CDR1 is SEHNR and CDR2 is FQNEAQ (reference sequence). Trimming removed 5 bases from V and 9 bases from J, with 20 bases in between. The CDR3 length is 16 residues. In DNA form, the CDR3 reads TGTGCCAGCAGCCTAACCTCGGGAGGCGGTACTTCACCCCTCCACTTT. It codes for CASSLTSGGGTSPLHF.

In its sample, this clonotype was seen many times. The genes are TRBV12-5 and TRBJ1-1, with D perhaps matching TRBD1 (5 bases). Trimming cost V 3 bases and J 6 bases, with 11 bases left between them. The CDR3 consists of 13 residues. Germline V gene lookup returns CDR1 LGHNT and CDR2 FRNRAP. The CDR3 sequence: CASGFTGGAEAFF. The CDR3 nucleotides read TGTGCTAGTGGTTTTACAGGCGGGGCTGAAGCTTTCTTT.

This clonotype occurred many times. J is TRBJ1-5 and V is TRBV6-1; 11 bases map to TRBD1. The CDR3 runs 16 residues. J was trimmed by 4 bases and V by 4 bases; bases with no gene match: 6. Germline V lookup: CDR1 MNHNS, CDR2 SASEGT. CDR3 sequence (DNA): TGTGCCAGCAGTGGGGGGACAGGGGGAGGGAATCAGCCCCAGCATTTT. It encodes CASSGGTGGGNQPQHF.

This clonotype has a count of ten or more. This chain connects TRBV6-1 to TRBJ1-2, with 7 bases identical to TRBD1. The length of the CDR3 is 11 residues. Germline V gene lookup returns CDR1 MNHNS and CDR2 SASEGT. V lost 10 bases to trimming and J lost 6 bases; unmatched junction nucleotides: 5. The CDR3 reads CAIKGGNGYTF. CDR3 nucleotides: TGTGCCATCAAAGGGGGCAATGGCTACACCTTC.

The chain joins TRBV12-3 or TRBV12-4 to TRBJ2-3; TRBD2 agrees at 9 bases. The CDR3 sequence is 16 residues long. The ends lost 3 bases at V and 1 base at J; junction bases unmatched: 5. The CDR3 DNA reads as TGTGCCAGCAGTTTCCTGACTAGCGGCCGCACAGATACGCAGTATTTT. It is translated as CASSFLTSGRTDTQYF.

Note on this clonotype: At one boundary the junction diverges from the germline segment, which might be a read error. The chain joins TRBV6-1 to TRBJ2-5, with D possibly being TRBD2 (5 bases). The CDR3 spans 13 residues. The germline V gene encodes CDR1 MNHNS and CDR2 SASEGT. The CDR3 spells CASSEAPKRTLAF. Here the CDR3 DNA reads TGTGCCAGCAGTGAAGCGCCGAAGCGGACCTTAGCTTTC.

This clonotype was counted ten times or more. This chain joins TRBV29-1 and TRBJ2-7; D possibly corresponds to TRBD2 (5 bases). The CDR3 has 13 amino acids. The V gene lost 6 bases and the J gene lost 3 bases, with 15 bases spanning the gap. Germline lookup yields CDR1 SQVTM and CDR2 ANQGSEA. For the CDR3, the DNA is TGCAGCGTGATCACCGAGAGGGTCTACGAGCAGTACTTC. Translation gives CSVITERVYEQYF.

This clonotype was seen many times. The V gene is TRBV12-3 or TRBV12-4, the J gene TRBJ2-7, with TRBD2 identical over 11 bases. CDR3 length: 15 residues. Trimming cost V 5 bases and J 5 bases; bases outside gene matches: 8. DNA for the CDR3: TGTGCCAGCAGTGGCGTAGCGGGAGGGCCGGACGAGCAGTACTTC. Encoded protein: CASSGVAGGPDEQYF.

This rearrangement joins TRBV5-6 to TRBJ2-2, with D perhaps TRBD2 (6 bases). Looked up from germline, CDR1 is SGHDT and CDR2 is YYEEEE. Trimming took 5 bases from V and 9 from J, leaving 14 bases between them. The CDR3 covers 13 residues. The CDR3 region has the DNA TGTGCCAGCAGGGTTGGAGGGGTAAGGGAGCTGTTTTTT. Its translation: CASRVGGVRELFF.

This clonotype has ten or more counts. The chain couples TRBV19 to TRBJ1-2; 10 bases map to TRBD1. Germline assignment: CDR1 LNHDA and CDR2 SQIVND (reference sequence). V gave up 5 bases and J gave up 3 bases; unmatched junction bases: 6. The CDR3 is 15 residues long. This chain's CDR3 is CASSLGTGEYYGYTF. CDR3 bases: TGTGCCAGTAGTCTTGGGACAGGGGAATACTATGGCTACACCTTC.

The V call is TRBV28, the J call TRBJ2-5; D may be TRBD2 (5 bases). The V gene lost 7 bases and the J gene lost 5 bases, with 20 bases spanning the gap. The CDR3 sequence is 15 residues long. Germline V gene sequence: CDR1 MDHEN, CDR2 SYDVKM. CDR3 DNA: TGTGCCAGCAACAGTAATTCGCGACCGGGGGAGACCCAGTACTTC. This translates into CASNSNSRPGETQYF.

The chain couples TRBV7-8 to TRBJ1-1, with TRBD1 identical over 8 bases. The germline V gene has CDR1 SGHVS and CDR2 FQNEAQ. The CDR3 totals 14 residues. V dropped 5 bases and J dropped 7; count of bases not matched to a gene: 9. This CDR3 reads CASSAPGQAFEAFF. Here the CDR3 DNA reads TGTGCCAGCAGCGCGCCGGGACAGGCGTTTGAAGCTTTCTTT.

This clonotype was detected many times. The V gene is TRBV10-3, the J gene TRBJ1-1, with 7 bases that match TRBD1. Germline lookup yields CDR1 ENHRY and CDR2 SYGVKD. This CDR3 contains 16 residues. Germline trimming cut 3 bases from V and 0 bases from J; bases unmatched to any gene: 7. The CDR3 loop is CAISETPTGLNTEAFF. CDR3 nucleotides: TGTGCCATCAGTGAAACCCCGACAGGGCTGAACACTGAAGCTTTCTTT.

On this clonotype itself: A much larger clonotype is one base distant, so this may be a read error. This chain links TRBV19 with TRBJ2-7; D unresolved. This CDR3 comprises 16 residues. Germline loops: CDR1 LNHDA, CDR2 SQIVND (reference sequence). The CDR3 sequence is CTSSIDQVRSTYEQYF. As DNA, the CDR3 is TGTACCAGTAGTATAGATCAAGTGCGGTCCACCTACGAGCAGTACTTC.

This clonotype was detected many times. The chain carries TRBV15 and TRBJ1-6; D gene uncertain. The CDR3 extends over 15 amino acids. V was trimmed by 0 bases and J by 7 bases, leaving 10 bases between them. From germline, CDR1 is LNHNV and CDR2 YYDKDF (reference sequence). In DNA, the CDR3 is TGTGCCACCAGCAGAGATCCGACCTTAAATTCACCCCTCCACTTT. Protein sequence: CATSRDPTLNSPLHF.

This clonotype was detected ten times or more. CDR3 nucleotides: TGTGCCACCAGTGTAGGGACAGGGGTGGTGGAGACCCAGTACTTC. It is translated as CATSVGTGVVETQYF. The rearrangement links TRBV24-1 to TRBJ2-5; 10 nucleotides align to TRBD1. Trimming took 5 bases from V and 5 from J; bases not matched to a gene: 7. The germline V gene encodes CDR1 KGHDR and CDR2 SFDVKD. CDR3 length equals 15 residues.

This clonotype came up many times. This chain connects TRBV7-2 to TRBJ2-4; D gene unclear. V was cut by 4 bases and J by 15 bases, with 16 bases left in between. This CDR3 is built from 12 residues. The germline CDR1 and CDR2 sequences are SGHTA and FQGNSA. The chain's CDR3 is CASSSNRINPYF. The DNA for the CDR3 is TGTGCCAGCAGCTCCAACAGAATAAACCCGTACTTC.

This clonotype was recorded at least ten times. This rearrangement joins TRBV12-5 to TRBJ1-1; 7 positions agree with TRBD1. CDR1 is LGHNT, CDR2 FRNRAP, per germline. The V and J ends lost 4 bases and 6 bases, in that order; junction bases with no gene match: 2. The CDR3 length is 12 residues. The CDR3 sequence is CASGWTGAEAFF. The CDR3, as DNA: TGTGCTAGTGGTTGGACAGGCGCTGAAGCTTTCTTT.

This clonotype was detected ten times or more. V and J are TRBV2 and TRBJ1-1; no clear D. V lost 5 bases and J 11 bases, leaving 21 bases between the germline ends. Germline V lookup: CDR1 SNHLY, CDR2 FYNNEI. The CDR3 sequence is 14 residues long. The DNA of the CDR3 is TGTGCCAGCAGTACTGACGCGTCGGCCTGGCGGGCTTTCTTT. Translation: CASSTDASAWRAFF. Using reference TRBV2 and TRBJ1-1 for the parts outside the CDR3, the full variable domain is EPEVTQTPSHQVTQMGQEVILRCVPISNHLYFYWYRQILGQKVEFLVSFYNNEISEKSEIFDDQFSVERPDGSNFTLKIRSTKLEDSAMYFCASSTDASAWRAFFGQGTRLTVV.

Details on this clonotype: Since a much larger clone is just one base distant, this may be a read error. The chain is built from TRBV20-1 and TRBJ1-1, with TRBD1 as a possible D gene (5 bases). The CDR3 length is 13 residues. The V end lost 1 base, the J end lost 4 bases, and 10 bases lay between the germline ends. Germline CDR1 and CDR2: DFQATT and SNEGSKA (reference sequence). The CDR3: CSARGQTPTEAFF. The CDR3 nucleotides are TGCAGTGCTAGAGGACAGACGCCCACTGAAGCTTTCTTT.

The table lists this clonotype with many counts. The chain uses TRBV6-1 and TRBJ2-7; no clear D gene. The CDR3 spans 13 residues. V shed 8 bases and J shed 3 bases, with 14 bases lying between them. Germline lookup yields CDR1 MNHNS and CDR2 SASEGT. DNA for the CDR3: TGTGCCAGCGTAAGGCCGGCCGACTACGAGCAGTACTTC. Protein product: CASVRPADYEQYF.

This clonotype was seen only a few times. The CDR3 DNA reads TGCGCCAGCAGCCTACAGGGGCTCTCCTACGAGCAGTACTTC. Amino acids: CASSLQGLSYEQYF. The chain links TRBV5-1 to TRBJ2-7; 7 bases align to TRBD1. The CDR3 has 14 residues. Germline loops: CDR1 SGHRS, CDR2 YFSETQ. V trimming: 4 bases; J trimming: 0 bases; junction bases outside the gene matches: 4.